This is a list of T cell receptor beta chains from one sample in a study of T cell repertoires in cytomegalovirus infection. These TCRs are of unknown antigen specificity. TCRdb itself ran the reads through MiXCR, one entry per CDR3 protein. The profile shows about 830,000 distinct CDR3 sequences, about 31% of them singletons. The sequenced sample was cultured CD8+ T cells from PBMCs, obtained from culture after CMV antigen stimulation. These receptor sequences come from a human donor in good health (CMV status not recorded). Some clones in this sample may be carry-over from other donors' samples. The CDR3 runs from the conserved cysteine through the conserved F or W.

>TRBV2
CASSASTGGEQFF
>TRBV7-3
CASSELAGGMNEQFF
>TRBV2
CASSGGLDIQYF
>TRBV15
CATSRDHGPKSGYTF
>TRBV18
CASSPKGRSSSYEQYF
>TRBV6-1
CASSELIQVNNEQFF
>TRBV5-1
CASSFRDNGGTGELFF
>TRBV14
CASSWLENEFTDTQYF
>TRBV2
CASSEEGAETQYF
>TRBV9
CVSTQGPSGGYTF
>TRBV6-2/TRBV6-3
CASSGLAGGLNEQFF
>TRBV29-1
CSVEEGRGGNTIYF
>TRBV12-3/TRBV12-4
CASSLFWDRGSQETQYF
>TRBV4-1
CASRDRMNTEAFF